The present entry profiles one TCR beta chain with its context. The source of the blood RNA was unsorted whole blood, and germline DNA was extracted as well. The sample is drawn from a study of tumor-infiltrating lymphocytes in primary liver carcinoma. Per the germline V gene, CDR1 is SGHKS and CDR2 is YYEKEE (reference sequence). This CDR3 contains 16 residues. V shed 4 bases and J shed 10 bases, with 24 bases lying between them. Researchers generated TCR beta cDNA from approximately 0.55 ug of total RNA, relying on a constant-region primer. Sequencing libraries for TCR beta derived from three nested multiplex PCR rounds that used slightly modified ARM-PCR. Rounds one and two of PCR, each of roughly 10 cycles, were primed with TRBV1-TRBV30 forward primers and a C-beta reverse primer. Each CDR3 protein gets one entry after TCRdb re-called the multiplex PCR reads with MiXCR. The sample consists of about 310,000 distinct CDR3 sequences, nearly 60% of them appearing once.

Sequencing was performed on peripheral blood. The receptor was derived from a woman aged 25 to 39 with primary liver carcinoma and hepatitis B virus infection. The gene calls are TRBV5-5 and TRBJ2-1, with D perhaps TRBD2 (5 bases). The CDR3 DNA sequence: TGTGCCAGCAGCGACCATCGGGGTCGGGGAAGCAAGGAGCAGTTCTTC. Protein sequence: CASSDHRGRGSKEQFF. The complete variable domain, with remaining parts taken from reference TRBV5-5 and TRBJ2-1, reads DAGVTQSPTHLIKTRGQQVTLRCSPISGHKSVSWYQQVLGQGPQFIFQYYEKEERGRGNFPDRFSARQFPNYSSELNVNALLLGDSALYLCASSDHRGRGSKEQFFGPGTRLTVL.